The rows below give T cell receptor beta chains drawn from one sample of a study of T cells in Graves' hyperthyroidism and ophthalmopathy. TCRdb reprocessed the multiplex PCR reads via MiXCR and lists one record per CDR3 protein. The top ten clones hold approximately 35% of a sample with almost 250,000 distinct CDR3 sequences, roughly 22% of them seen once. The material sequenced was blood. These receptors were obtained from a woman in her thirties or forties with Graves' ophthalmopathy. CDR3s include the opening cysteine and the closing phenylalanine or tryptophan.

j_call v_call cdr3_aa
TRBJ1-1 TRBV6-1 CASSERVGVTEAFF
TRBJ2-5 TRBV25-1 CASSGSRVQETQYF
TRBJ2-7 TRBV4-1 CASSQALGAYEQYF
TRBJ1-1 TRBV6-5 CASIRGTGPAFF
TRBJ2-5 TRBV29-1 CSVSGATRTQYF
TRBJ2-7 TRBV6-1 CASRPQGKGYEQYF
TRBJ2-7 TRBV15 CATSSNQYEQYF
TRBJ1-1 TRBV6-5 CASSYSGTVNTEAFF
TRBJ2-5 TRBV6-1 CASSESDLKTQYF
TRBJ2-5 TRBV6-5 CASSYGPGETQYF
TRBJ1-1 TRBV6-4 CASSEYRGGLRMNTEAFF
TRBJ2-7 TRBV12-3/TRBV12-4 CASSLSGSSYEQYF
TRBJ1-1 TRBV5-5 CASSLRPDLEAFF
TRBJ2-5 TRBV4-2 CASSPRGQLARALETQYF
TRBJ2-7 TRBV4-1 CASSQGDRGRPTYEQYF
TRBJ2-7 TRBV7-6 CASSPGQREFHEQYF
TRBJ1-5 TRBV28 CASSKYWGPGGNQPQPF
TRBJ2-7 TRBV28 CASSTPGLPFGQYF